The rows below give T cell receptor beta chains drawn from one sample of a study of cytomegalovirus exposure and HLA in healthy donors. Using immunoSEQ multiplex PCR, the repertoire was profiled, and TCRdb retains in-frame clones only, with some absent. The sample carries about 240,000 clones, roughly 80% recorded once. The sample comprised PBMCs. The receptors come from a woman between 40 and 50 years old in good health and CMV-seropositive. CDR3s include the opening cysteine and the closing phenylalanine or tryptophan. The order of the fields is J gene, clone size, V gene, CDR3 protein. Expanded clones get a size class; other rows say once, few or many, or leave the size out.

>TRBJ2-4|NA|TRBV2
CAVRGGRDIQYF
>TRBJ1-2|NA|TRBV7-8
CASSSRRDRRLYGYTF
>TRBJ1-2|few|TRBV6-6
CASTIRLGGSGYTF
>NA|NA|TRBV10-3
CAINSGSSYEQYF
>TRBJ1-1|few|TRBV16
CASSQRTGVGTEAFF
>TRBJ2-1|NA|TRBV10-3
CAISGGRTGGSNEQFF
>TRBJ2-5|NA|TRBV10-2
CASSGLAAQETQYF
>TRBJ2-7|NA|TRBV25-1
CASSEFEGVYDEQYF
>TRBJ2-7|NA|TRBV19
CASSIDLGGSYEQYF
>TRBJ1-2|NA|TRBV4-1
CASSQDRGIYGYTF
>TRBJ2-7|few|TRBV5-5
CASSPDGGGLREQYF
>TRBJ2-1|NA|TRBV9
CASSGTSGANEQFF
>TRBJ2-5|once|TRBV7-2
CASSLYLETQYF
>TRBJ1-1|NA|TRBV6-5
CASSWGRGTEAFF
>TRBJ1-1|NA|TRBV7-9
CASSMTGLTEAFF
>TRBJ1-1|NA|TRBV19
CASSIASTRTEAFF
>TRBJ2-7|NA|TRBV27
CASSLGTSGFEQYF
>TRBJ2-3|NA|TRBV28
CASSLLAGGPTDTQYF
>TRBJ1-4|NA|TRBV5-1
CASSLAAGMGEKLFF
>TRBJ2-3|NA|TRBV6-4
CASSYSKATDTQYF
>TRBJ2-3|NA|TRBV11-3
CASSLEGSDTQYF
>TRBJ2-1|NA|TRBV19
CASSVGGGASSILNEQFF
>TRBJ1-4|NA|TRBV21-1
CASSKFSRTGKRATNEKLFF
>TRBJ2-5|once|TRBV9
CASSVLGEGRETQYF
>TRBJ2-1|few|TRBV20-1
CSASINEQFF
>TRBJ2-3|NA|TRBV18
CASSPFSPTGGIGTQYF
>TRBJ2-7|few|TRBV5-5
CASSNRGREQYF
>TRBJ1-3|NA|TRBV15
CATSSDRVRSGNTIYF
>TRBJ2-5|NA|TRBV5-4
CASSQDREETQYF
>TRBJ1-1|NA|TRBV11-2
CASSLRDRGGYTEAFF
>TRBJ2-1|NA|TRBV7-9
CASSLVAGLAGASRNEQFF
>TRBJ2-1|NA|TRBV7-6
CASSLALAGAMSSYNEQFF
>TRBJ1-2|NA|TRBV12-5
CASGLVLGQGFYGYTF
>TRBJ1-5|NA|TRBV21-1
CASSKDKDTYPLLTQHF
>TRBJ1-1|NA|TRBV14
CASSQAAETEAFF
>TRBJ1-2|NA|TRBV10-1
CASSEPSPGQYYGYTF
>TRBJ2-7|NA|TRBV5-5
CASSLVRTGLSEQYF
>TRBJ1-1|NA|TRBV9
CASSGQGNTEAFF
>TRBJ1-1|NA|TRBV6-1
CAVTATGLNTEAFF
>TRBJ1-6|NA|TRBV15
CATSRDGPYNSPLHF
>TRBJ1-2|NA|TRBV30
CAWSVQRYGYTF
>TRBJ1-4|NA|TRBV5-4
CASSSEATNEKLFF
>TRBJ1-2|once|TRBV5-1
CASALEVVGGAGGYTF
>TRBJ2-7|once|TRBV10-3
CAIRAGNEQYF
>TRBJ2-1|few|TRBV5-1
CASSLGLAGYNEQFF
>TRBJ1-2|NA|TRBV30
CAWSRGTSHGYTF
>TRBJ2-1|NA|TRBV5-1
CASSWRGGPYNEQFF
>TRBJ1-5|NA|TRBV4-3
CASSPGTGGVSQPQHF
>TRBJ2-7|once|TRBV5-6
CASSLAGPEQYF
>TRBJ1-1|NA|TRBV25-1
CASSPTGTATEAFF
>TRBJ2-7|NA|TRBV6-1
CASQEYEQYF
>TRBJ2-7|NA|TRBV5-6
CASSPYSLSVEQYF
>TRBJ2-2|NA|TRBV19
CASNRGGGAVNTGELFF
>TRBJ1-1|NA|TRBV2
CASWREVGNTEAFF
>TRBJ1-1|NA|TRBV15
CATSPGTGWRTEAFF
>TRBJ1-1|NA|TRBV29-1
CSVERGRGLAEAFF